The sequence of this T cell receptor beta chain was determined in a study of human CD4 T cells and Enterobacteriaceae. The memory gate held CD4+ cells that were not CD45RA+CCR7+CD95- naive cells, over 98% pure. Sorted cells lacked CD8+, CD14+, CD16+, CD56+, CD19+ and CD25-bright cells. TCRdb's copy holds only in-frame clones and misses some; the assay was immunoSEQ multiplex PCR. The sample includes about 26,000 clones, around 80% of them seen just once. This CDR3 has 14 amino acids. V lost 5 bases and J 1 base, leaving 11 bases between the germline ends. Germline V gene sequence: CDR1 SNHLY, CDR2 FYNNEI.

This chain links TRBV2 with TRBJ1-2; D is unclear. The sample taken for sequencing was memory CD4+ T cells from blood. The sequence was collected from a human donor in good health. In nucleotides, the CDR3 is TGTGCCAGCAGTTCGGAAAGTCTTAACTATGGCTACACCTTC. Translating gives CASSSESLNYGYTF.